The rows below give T cell receptor beta chains drawn from one sample of a study of T cell changes during pregnancy in multiple sclerosis. TCRdb's table, derived via immunoSEQ multiplex PCR, lists solely in-frame clones and lacks some. Of 34,000 or so clones in the sample, under 90% were seen once. The specimen was CD8+ T cells from peripheral blood mononuclear cells, collected after pregnancy. These receptors originate from a female donor with multiple sclerosis, enrolled in a pregnancy study. Both conserved end residues are part of each CDR3.

CDR3aa	v_gene
CASSQVVSMGYTEAFF	TRBV4-1
CASTERGSTDTQYF	TRBV27
CASSPTAGITDTQYF	TRBV27
CASSYSGGSLEQYF	TRBV7-3
CASSTTGGSEQFF	TRBV7-6
CASSPTPLTDFNEKLFF	TRBV19
CASGLPRQGISTDTQYF	TRBV12-5
CASSTPSGGASETQYF	TRBV9
CASSSRGAHNSPLHF	TRBV4-1
CASSPGTSGGETQYF	TRBV27
CASNSGGGTDTQYF	TRBV9
CASSQGSGGAKNIQYF	TRBV4-3
CASSRAGDASPLHF	TRBV30
CASSLFGSNTDTQYF	TRBV5-1
CASSYSRRGSTEAFF	TRBV6-5
CASSLWTGLNQPQHF	TRBV7-8
CASSQHLSGLAENEQYF	TRBV4-2
CASSYPGQSLYGYTF	TRBV28
CASSESSGGPYEQYF	TRBV6-1
CASSALNAGTEAFF	TRBV10-2
CASGLANTGELFF	TRBV4-1
CASSSGGDYGYTF	TRBV5-6
CASSLARMNTEAFF	TRBV7-9
CASSVDKNRGKDGYTF	TRBV9
CARHDGQTNTEAFF	TRBV2
CASSEGQGIDTIYF	TRBV6-1
CASGPPSGTGRAGELFF	TRBV12-5
CASSPAVNTEAFF	TRBV6-5
CASSWTLSREYDEQYF	TRBV5-5
CAWQDRGASYEQYF	TRBV30
CTSSHWDSTPGELFF	TRBV1
CASSPWTGYSGNTIYF	TRBV9
CASSTASGGNNEQFF	TRBV7-9
CASGGVREESYEQYF	TRBV6-6
CASSSEVAGANVLTF	TRBV6-5